A single sample is the source of the 24 T cell receptor beta chains below, sequenced in a study of shared clonotypes between healthy human individuals. Data came from immunoSEQ multiplex PCR; TCRdb stores just in-frame clones and leaves some out. Of roughly 320,000 clones in the sample, around 90% were seen once. The sequencing input was memory CD8+ T cells sorted from blood. Subset specified: CD45RO+ cells pooled with CCR7-negative TemRA cells. The receptors originated from a young man in good health.

This sequence joins TRBV4-1 and TRBJ1-5; D is uncertain. Trimming left V 1 base short and J 1 base short, with 5 bases between. The CDR3 is made up of 14 amino acids. Germline loops: CDR1 MGHRA, CDR2 YSYEKL. CDR3 bases: TGCGCCAGCAGCCAAGGCCCGAGCAATCAGCCCCAGCATTTT. Its protein is CASSQGPSNQPQHF.

The chain combines TRBV7-2 with TRBJ2-7; either TRBD1 or TRBD2 may fit D (5 bases each). Germline CDR1 is SGHTA and CDR2 is FQGNSA. The ends were cut back, 5 bases at V and 6 bases at J, with 20 bases in the middle. The CDR3 sequence is 15 residues long. The CDR3 DNA follows: TGTGCCAGCAGCCCCGGGACGGATCGATGGGGCGAGCAGTACTTC. Protein product: CASSPGTDRWGEQYF. The full variable domain, with the rest looked up from reference TRBV7-2 and TRBJ2-7, is GAGVSQSPSNKVTEKGKDVELRCDPISGHTALYWYRQSLGQGLEFLIYFQGNSAPDKSGLPSDRFSAERTGGSVSTLTIQRTQQEDSAVYLCASSPGTDRWGEQYFGPGTRLTVT.

The V call is TRBV25-1, the J call TRBJ1-5; D possibly corresponds to TRBD1 (5 bases). V was trimmed by 8 bases and J by 3 bases, leaving 17 bases between them. CDR1 and CDR2 from the germline V gene are MGHDK and SYGVNS. CDR3 length: 15 residues. As DNA, the CDR3 is TGTGCCAGCCCTCCGGGTAGGGGTCTCAATCAGCCCCAGCATTTT. As protein: CASPPGRGLNQPQHF.

The chain couples TRBV27 to TRBJ2-3; the D gene is possibly TRBD2 (5 bases). Germline CDR1 reads MNHEY; CDR2 reads SMNVEV (reference sequence). This CDR3 comprises 13 residues. Trimming pared 4 bases from V and 6 bases from J, leaving 11 bases between. CDR3 amino acids: CASSSGGGDTQYF. The CDR3 coding sequence is TGTGCCAGCAGTTCCGGCGGCGGGGATACGCAGTATTTT.

The chain recombines TRBV7-8 with TRBJ2-1; weak D call: TRBD1 (7 bases). This CDR3 comprises 15 residues. CDR1 is SGHVS and CDR2 is FQNEAQ in the germline V gene. V lost 5 bases to trimming and J lost 1 base, with 12 bases between them. The CDR3 bases are TGTGCCAGCAGCCCGCGGGACAGTTCCTACAATGAGCAGTTCTTC. This sequence encodes CASSPRDSSYNEQFF.

For the CDR3, the DNA is TGTGCCAGCAGTGAATGGGGGTTTGGCTACGAGCAGTACTTC. This gives the protein CASSEWGFGYEQYF. The chain combines TRBV6-1 with TRBJ2-7; D tentatively reads TRBD1 or TRBD2 (5 bases each). The ends were cut back, 2 bases at V and 3 bases at J, with 11 bases in the middle. Germline V CDR1 and CDR2: MNHNS, SASEGT. This CDR3 comprises 14 residues.

The chain recombines TRBV11-2 with TRBJ2-4, with D possibly being TRBD2 (6 bases). This CDR3 spans 17 amino acids. V lost 4 bases to trimming and J lost 3 bases, with 19 bases between them. Germline V gene sequence: CDR1 SGHAT, CDR2 FQNNGV. The CDR3: CASSSIGGARDKNIQYF. The CDR3 bases are TGTGCCAGCAGCTCCATAGGAGGGGCTCGAGACAAAAACATTCAGTACTTC.

The chain links TRBV28 to TRBJ2-7; D unresolved. This CDR3 contains 13 residues. In germline, CDR1 is MDHEN, CDR2 SYDVKM. V lost 5 bases, J lost 0 bases, and 8 bases lay in between. Here the CDR3 DNA reads TGTGCCAGCAGTCTCCCCCCCTCCTACGAGCAGTACTTC. It translates to CASSLPPSYEQYF.

The rearrangement links TRBV10-3 to TRBJ2-7; tentatively, D is TRBD1 (5 bases). Germline CDR1 is ENHRY and CDR2 is SYGVKD. Trimming stripped 6 bases from V and 5 bases from J, with 11 bases between. The CDR3 totals 12 residues. CDR3 sequence: CAISRVYHEQYF. The CDR3 nucleotides are TGTGCCATCAGCAGGGTATACCACGAGCAGTACTTC.

The rearrangement joins TRBV15 to TRBJ1-5; D is ambiguous. V lost 9 bases and J 5 bases, leaving 20 bases between the germline ends. Germline V gene data show CDR1 as LNHNV and CDR2 as YYDKDF (reference sequence). There are 15 residues in the CDR3. The CDR3 DNA follows: TGTGCCACGTCCCCCGGGTCGGGCTCGTATCAGCCCCAGCATTTT. Protein: CATSPGSGSYQPQHF.

As concerns this clone: Other DNA sequences in this sample translate to the same CDR3. The chain recombines TRBV4-1 with TRBJ2-1; 9 positions agree with TRBD1. Germline lookup yields CDR1 MGHRA and CDR2 YSYEKL. CDR3 length: 14 amino acids. V was clipped by 4 bases and J by 3 bases; unmatched bases: 1. The CDR3 region has the DNA TGCGCCAGCAGCCCGGGACAGGGCTACAATGAGCAGTTCTTC. It codes for CASSPGQGYNEQFF.

V is TRBV28 and J is TRBJ1-3; D is unresolved. This CDR3 has 16 residues. Germline CDR1 is MDHEN and CDR2 is SYDVKM. The germline V and J ends were trimmed by 5 bases and 4 bases, with 18 bases remaining between them. The CDR3: CASSPVLRGIGNTIYF. The CDR3 DNA is TGTGCCAGCAGTCCCGTGTTGCGCGGTATCGGAAACACCATATATTTT.

The chain employs TRBV9 and TRBJ2-1; D possibly matches TRBD1 or TRBD2 (5 bases each). Germline CDR1 is SGDLS and CDR2 is YYNGEE. V lost 0 bases and J lost 9, with 10 bases in between. The CDR3 extends over 13 amino acids. CDR3 coding DNA: TGTGCCAGCAGCGTAGAGGTAGGGACTGAGCAGTTCTTC. This translates into CASSVEVGTEQFF.

The chain recombines TRBV4-1 with TRBJ1-5; D remains unclear. Trimming stripped 1 base from V and 0 bases from J, with 7 bases between. Per the germline V gene, CDR1 is MGHRA and CDR2 is YSYEKL. The CDR3 totals 15 residues. The CDR3 spells CASSQVDSSNQPQHF. In DNA, the CDR3 is TGCGCCAGCAGCCAAGTTGATTCTAGCAATCAGCCCCAGCATTTT.

The chain links TRBV25-1 to TRBJ1-3; no definite D call. Trimming stripped 4 bases from V and 4 bases from J, with 5 bases between. The germline gives CDR1 MGHDK, CDR2 SYGVNS. The CDR3 is made up of 12 amino acids. The chain's CDR3 is CASSANGNTIYF. The CDR3 DNA is TGTGCCAGCAGTGCTAACGGAAACACCATATATTTT.

The chain recombines TRBV15 with TRBJ1-1, with a possible D match to TRBD1 (6 bases). There are 16 residues in the CDR3. The V gene's germline CDR1 is LNHNV and CDR2 YYDKDF (reference sequence). Trimming removed 1 base at V and 2 bases at J, with 14 bases between. The CDR3 DNA is TGTGCCACCAGCAGAGGCCCCAGGGGATCCAACACTGAAGCTTTCTTT. Its protein product is CATSRGPRGSNTEAFF.

The J gene is TRBJ2-5, the V gene TRBV30; 8 positions agree with TRBD2. Germline loops: CDR1 GTSNPN, CDR2 SVGIG (reference sequence). With V trimmed by 3 bases and J by 4 bases, 7 bases remained unmatched. This CDR3 comprises 14 residues. CDR3 region: CAWRTLGGAETQYF. The DNA of the CDR3 is TGTGCCTGGAGGACCCTCGGGGGGGCAGAGACCCAGTACTTC.

V usage is TRBV13 and J usage is TRBJ2-3; perhaps TRBD2 as D (6 bases). Trimming left V 3 bases short and J 0 bases short, with 7 bases between. The CDR3 runs 14 residues. Per germline, CDR1 PRHDT and CDR2 FYEKMQ (reference sequence). The DNA of the CDR3 is TGTGCCAGCAGCTTCGGGACTAGCACAGATACGCAGTATTTT. This gives the protein CASSFGTSTDTQYF.

The chain carries TRBV14 and TRBJ2-1; tentative D call: TRBD2 (5 bases). Germline-derived CDR1 and CDR2 are SGHDN and FVKESK. This CDR3 has 15 residues. The V end lost 0 bases, the J end lost 1 base, and 7 bases lay between the germline ends. CDR3 in amino acids: CASSQDSGSYNEQFF. The CDR3 DNA is TGTGCCAGCAGCCAAGATTCGGGATCCTACAATGAGCAGTTCTTC. The whole variable domain, remainder taken from reference TRBV14 and TRBJ2-1, is EAGVTQFPSHSVIEKGQTVTLRCDPISGHDNLYWYRRVMGKEIKFLLHFVKESKQDESGMPNNRFLAERTGGTYSTLKVQPAELEDSGVYFCASSQDSGSYNEQFFGPGTRLTVL.

This clone was observed many times. The V gene is TRBV28, the J gene TRBJ2-3; D not certain. This CDR3 is built from 14 residues. V was pared by 6 bases and J by 1 base, with 11 bases between. CDR1 MDHEN and CDR2 SYDVKM come from the germline V gene. In nucleotides, the CDR3 is TGTGCCAGCAGCCCTGATGGGGGCACAGATACGCAGTATTTT. It codes for CASSPDGGTDTQYF.

The chain recombines TRBV4-1 with TRBJ2-2, with TRBD1 matching over 7 bases. V shed 2 bases, J shed 1 base, and the junction held 4 bases outside the gene matches. Germline-derived CDR1 and CDR2 are MGHRA and YSYEKL. The length of the CDR3 is 16 residues. CDR3 in amino acids: CASSQKGTENTGELFF. CDR3 sequence (DNA): TGCGCCAGCAGCCAAAAAGGGACAGAGAACACCGGGGAGCTGTTTTTT.

The rearrangement joins TRBV27 to TRBJ1-2, with D perhaps matching TRBD1 (6 bases). Germline values: CDR1 MNHEY, CDR2 SMNVEV (reference sequence). The CDR3 is 15 amino acids. V was trimmed by 5 bases and J by 3 bases, leaving 16 bases between them. For the CDR3, the DNA is TGTGCCAGCAGTCCTGGGCCCGGGACATACTATGGCTACACCTTC. Translating it yields CASSPGPGTYYGYTF.

The rearrangement joins TRBV7-9 to TRBJ2-7; D gene ambiguous. The V end lost 0 bases, the J end lost 2 bases, and 8 bases lay between the germline ends. The length of the CDR3 is 14 residues. Germline V gene data show CDR1 as SEHNR and CDR2 as FQNEAQ (reference sequence). For the CDR3, the DNA is TGTGCCAGCAGCTTAGCGAGCCCTCCCTACGAGCAGTACTTC. Translation gives CASSLASPPYEQYF. The variable domain in full, with the rest retrieved from reference TRBV7-9 and TRBJ2-7, is DTGVSQNPRHKITKRGQNVTFRCDPISEHNRLYWYRQTLGQGPEFLTYFQNEAQLEKSRLLSDRFSAERPKGSFSTLEIQRTEQGDSAMYLCASSLASPPYEQYFGPGTRLTVT.

The V call is TRBV30, the J call TRBJ2-5; weak D call: TRBD2 (5 bases). V shed 4 bases and J shed 4 bases, with 16 bases lying between them. Germline-derived CDR1 and CDR2 are GTSNPN and SVGIG (reference sequence). The length of the CDR3 is 14 residues. The CDR3 is CAWTPPGSVETQYF. CDR3 in DNA: TGTGCCTGGACCCCTCCGGGGAGCGTAGAGACCCAGTACTTC. Filled out from reference TRBV30 and TRBJ2-5, the complete variable domain reads SQTIHQWPATLVQPVGSPLSLECTVEGTSNPNLYWYRQAAGRGLQLLFYSVGIGQISSEVPQNLSASRPQDRQFILSSKKLLLSDSGFYLCAWTPPGSVETQYFGPGTRLLVL.